This TCR beta chain was identified in a study of tumor and adjacent non-tumor tissue in lung cancer. TCRbeta libraries were built with three rounds of nested PCR, modified from ARM-PCR. TCRdb independently ran MiXCR on the multiplex PCR reads; one entry per CDR3 protein. Counted here are 130,000 or so distinct CDR3 sequences, 66% occurring once; the ten biggest clones make up 9.5% to 15%. This sample's RNA came from whole unsorted tissue. The CDR3 has 13 residues. Germline CDR1 reads ENHRY; CDR2 reads SYGVKD. For this clonotype: A much larger clone differs by one base, so this may be a read error.

The receptor was derived from a young man with non-small cell lung cancer. This sequence joins TRBV10-3 and TRBJ1-2, with D tentatively TRBD1 (5 bases). Sample: lung tumor tissue. As DNA, the CDR3 is TGTGTCATCAGTGGGACGGTAAATGGGGGCTACACCTTC. Encoded protein: CVISGTVNGGYTF.